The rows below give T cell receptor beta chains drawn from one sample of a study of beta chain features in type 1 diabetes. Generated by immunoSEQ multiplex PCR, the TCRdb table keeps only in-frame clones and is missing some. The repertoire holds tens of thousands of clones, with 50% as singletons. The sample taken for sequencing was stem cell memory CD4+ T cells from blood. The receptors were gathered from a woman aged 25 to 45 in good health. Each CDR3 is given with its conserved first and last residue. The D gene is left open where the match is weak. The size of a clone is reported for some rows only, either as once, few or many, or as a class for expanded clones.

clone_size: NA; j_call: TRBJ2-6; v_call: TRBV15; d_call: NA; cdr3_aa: CATSRDRSGANVLTF; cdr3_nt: TGTGCCACCAGCAGAGATCGCTCTGGGGCCAACGTCCTGACTTTC
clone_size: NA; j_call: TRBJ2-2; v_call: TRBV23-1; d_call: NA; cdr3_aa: CASSVNLNTGELFF; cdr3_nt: TGCGCCAGCTCTGTAAATCTGAACACCGGGGAGCTGTTTTTT
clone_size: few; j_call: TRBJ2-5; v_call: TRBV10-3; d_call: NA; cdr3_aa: CAIQGIGQETQYF; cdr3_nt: TGTGCCATCCAGGGTATCGGCCAAGAGACCCAGTACTTC
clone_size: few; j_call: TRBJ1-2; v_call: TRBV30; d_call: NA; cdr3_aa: CAWGYSGETGYAF; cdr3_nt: TGTGCCTGGGGCTATTCCGGGGAGACGGGCTATGCCTTC
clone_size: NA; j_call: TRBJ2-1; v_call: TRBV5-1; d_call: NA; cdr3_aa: CASSRGIQGPFGEQFF; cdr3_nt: TGCGCCAGCAGCCGAGGGATACAGGGACCCTTTGGTGAGCAGTTCTTC
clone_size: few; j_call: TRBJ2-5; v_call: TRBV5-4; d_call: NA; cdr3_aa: CASSPGGGDREQYF; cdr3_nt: TGTGCCAGCAGCCCGGGCGGCGGGGATCGGGAGCAGTACTTC
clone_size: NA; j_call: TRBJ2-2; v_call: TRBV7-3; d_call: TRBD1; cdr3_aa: CASRWTGSTGELFF; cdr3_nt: TGTGCCAGCCGCTGGACAGGGTCGACCGGGGAGCTGTTTTTT
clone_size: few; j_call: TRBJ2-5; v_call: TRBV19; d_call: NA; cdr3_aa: CASSFRGETQYF; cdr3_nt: TGTGCCAGTAGTTTCAGGGGTGAGACCCAGTACTTC
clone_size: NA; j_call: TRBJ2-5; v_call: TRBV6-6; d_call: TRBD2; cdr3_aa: CASTPTGGKTQYF; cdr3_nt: TGTGCCAGCACCCCGACGGGGGGAAAGACCCAGTACTTC
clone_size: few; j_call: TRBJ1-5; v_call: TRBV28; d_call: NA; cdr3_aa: CASRVGGTQPQHF; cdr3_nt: TGTGCCAGCAGGGTCGGAGGGACTCAGCCCCAGCATTTT
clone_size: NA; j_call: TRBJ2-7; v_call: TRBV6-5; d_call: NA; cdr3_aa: CASSREDSLSYEQYF; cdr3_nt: TGTGCCAGCAGTAGGGAGGACTCCCTCTCCTACGAGCAGTACTTC
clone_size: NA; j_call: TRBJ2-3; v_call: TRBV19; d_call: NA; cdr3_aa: CASSSGNTDTQYF; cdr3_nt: TGTGCCAGTAGTAGCGGGAACACAGATACGCAGTATTTT
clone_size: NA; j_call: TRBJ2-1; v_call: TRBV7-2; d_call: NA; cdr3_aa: CASSLVAWRPGGNEQFF; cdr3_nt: TGTGCCAGCAGCTTAGTGGCCTGGAGGCCTGGGGGGAATGAGCAGTTCTTC
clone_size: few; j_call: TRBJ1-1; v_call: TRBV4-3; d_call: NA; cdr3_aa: CASSQEASVMNTEAFF; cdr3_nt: TGCGCCAGCAGCCAAGAGGCCAGCGTGATGAACACTGAAGCTTTCTTT
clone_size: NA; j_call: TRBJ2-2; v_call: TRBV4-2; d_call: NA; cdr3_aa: CASSQAPANTGELFF; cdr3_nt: TGTGCCAGCAGCCAAGCCCCCGCGAACACCGGGGAGCTGTTTTTT
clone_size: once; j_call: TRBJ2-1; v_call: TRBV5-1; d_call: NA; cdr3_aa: CASSLTSHSYNEQFF; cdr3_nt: TGCGCCAGCAGCTTGACCTCGCACAGCTACAATGAGCAGTTCTTC
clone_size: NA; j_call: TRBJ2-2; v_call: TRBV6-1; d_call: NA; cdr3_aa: CASSVEEHRGELFF; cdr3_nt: TGTGCCAGCAGTGTAGAGGAACACCGTGGGGAGCTGTTTTTT
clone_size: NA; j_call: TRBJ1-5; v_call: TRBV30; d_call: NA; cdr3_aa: CAWSRQLGGLNQPQHF; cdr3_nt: TGTGCCTGGAGCCGGCAGTTGGGAGGACTCAATCAGCCCCAGCATTTT
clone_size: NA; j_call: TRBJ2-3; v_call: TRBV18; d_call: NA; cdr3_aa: CASSLYESSTDTQYF; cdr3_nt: TGTGCCAGCTCACTCTACGAATCTAGCACAGATACGCAGTATTTT
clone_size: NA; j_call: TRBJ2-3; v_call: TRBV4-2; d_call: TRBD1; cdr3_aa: CASSRQGGGTDTQYF; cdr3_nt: TGTGCCAGCAGCAGACAGGGGGGGGGCACAGATACGCAGTATTTT
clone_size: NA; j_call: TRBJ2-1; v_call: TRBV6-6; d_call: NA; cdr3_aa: CASRYAGYNEQFF; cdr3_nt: TGTGCCAGCAGGTATGCCGGGTACAATGAGCAGTTCTTC
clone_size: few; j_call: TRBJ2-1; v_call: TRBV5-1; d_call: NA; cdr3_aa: CASSWQGHNYNEQFF; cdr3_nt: TGCGCCAGCAGCTGGCAGGGTCATAATTACAATGAGCAGTTCTTC
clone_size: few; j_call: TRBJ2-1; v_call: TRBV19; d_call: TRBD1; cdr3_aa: CAPWGRQGEINEQFF; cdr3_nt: TGTGCCCCGTGGGGACGACAGGGGGAGATCAATGAGCAGTTCTTC
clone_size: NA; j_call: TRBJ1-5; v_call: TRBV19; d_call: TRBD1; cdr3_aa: CASSITTGGTNQPQHF; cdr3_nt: TGTGCCAGTAGTATTACGACAGGGGGAACCAATCAGCCCCAGCATTTT
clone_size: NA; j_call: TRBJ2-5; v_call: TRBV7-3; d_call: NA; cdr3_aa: CASSPTDRDSTQYF; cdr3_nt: TGTGCCAGCAGCCCAACTGACAGGGACTCAACCCAGTACTTC
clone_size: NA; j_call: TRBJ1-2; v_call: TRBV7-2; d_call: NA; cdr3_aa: CASSLVREGGYTF; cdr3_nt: TGTGCCAGCAGCTTAGTCAGGGAGGGTGGCTACACCTTC
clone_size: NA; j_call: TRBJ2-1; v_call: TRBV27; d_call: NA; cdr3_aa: CASRKGGHNYNEQFF; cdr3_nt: TGTGCCAGCAGGAAGGGGGGGCACAACTACAATGAGCAGTTCTTC
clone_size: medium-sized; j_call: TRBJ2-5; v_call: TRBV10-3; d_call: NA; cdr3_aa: CAARGAGETQYF; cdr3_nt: TGTGCCGCCAGGGGAGCAGGAGAGACCCAGTACTTC
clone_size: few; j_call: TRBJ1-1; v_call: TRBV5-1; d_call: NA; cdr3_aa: CASSLVEVGTEAFF; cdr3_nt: TGCGCCAGCAGCTTGGTTGAGGTTGGCACTGAAGCTTTCTTT
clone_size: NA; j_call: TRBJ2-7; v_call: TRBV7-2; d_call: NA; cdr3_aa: CASSSTSSEQYF; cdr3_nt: TGTGCCAGCAGCTCCACTAGCTCCGAGCAGTACTTC
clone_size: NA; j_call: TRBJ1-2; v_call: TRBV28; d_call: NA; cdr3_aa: CASSLPDRIGYGYTF; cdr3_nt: TGTGCCAGCAGTTTACCCGACAGGATCGGCTATGGCTACACCTTC
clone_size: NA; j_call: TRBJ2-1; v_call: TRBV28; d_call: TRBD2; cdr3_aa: CASSWDAGLAGGPSHNEQFF; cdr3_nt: TGTGCCAGCAGTTGGGATGCCGGACTAGCGGGAGGGCCCTCTCACAATGAGCAGTTCTTC
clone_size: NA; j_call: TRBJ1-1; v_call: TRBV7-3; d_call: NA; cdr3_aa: CASSHGRENTEAFF; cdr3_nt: TGTGCCAGCAGTCATGGCAGGGAGAACACTGAAGCTTTCTTT
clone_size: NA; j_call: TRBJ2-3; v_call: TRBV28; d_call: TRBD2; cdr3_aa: CASSFSGSNSDTQYF; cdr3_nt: TGTGCCAGCAGTTTTAGCGGGAGCAATTCGGATACGCAGTATTTT
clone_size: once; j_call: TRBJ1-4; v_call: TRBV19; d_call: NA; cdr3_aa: CASSIGGRGSSVSFF; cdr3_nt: TGTGCCAGTAGTATCGGAGGGCGGGGATCCTCCGTTTCTTTTTTT